Listed below are T cell receptor beta chains from one sample, sequenced in a study of beta chain features in type 1 diabetes. Only in-frame clones appear in the TCRdb table, and some are missing; sequencing was by immunoSEQ multiplex PCR. In the table there are about 620,000 clones, about 16% of which are singletons. The sequencing input was naive CD4+ T cells from blood. These receptor sequences come from a man younger than 30 in good health. The CDR3 runs from the conserved cysteine through the conserved F or W. The D gene is left open where the match is weak. Not all rows give a size; the values are once, few, many and, for expanded clones, a class.

J gene	clone size	V gene	D gene	CDR3 protein	CDR3 DNA
TRBJ2-5	few	TRBV11-2	.	CASSPDRETQYF	TGTGCCAGCAGCCCAGACAGGGAGACCCAGTACTTC
TRBJ2-7	few	TRBV5-1	.	CASSLALQGFREQYF	TGCGCCAGCAGCTTGGCCTTACAGGGCTTTCGCGAGCAGTACTTC
TRBJ2-7	.	TRBV15	TRBD1	CATSRDRQGVYEQYF	TGTGCCACCAGCAGAGATCGGCAGGGGGTCTACGAGCAGTACTTC
TRBJ2-7	.	TRBV5-4	.	CASRGGTDSPPEYF	TGTGCCAGCAGAGGGGGGACAGACAGCCCTCCTGAGTACTTC
TRBJ2-7	few	TRBV6-6	.	CASSTGWSYEQYF	TGTGCCAGCAGTACAGGGTGGTCCTACGAGCAGTACTTC
TRBJ2-7	.	TRBV27	.	CASRGSGGYEQYF	TGTGCCAGCCGAGGGAGTGGGGGATACGAGCAGTACTTC
TRBJ2-5	.	TRBV15	.	CATSRNTGRETQYF	TGTGCCACCAGCAGGAACACAGGGCGGGAGACCCAGTACTTC
TRBJ2-2	.	TRBV4-1	.	CASSRFATGELFF	TGCGCCAGCAGCCGATTCGCCACCGGGGAGCTGTTTTTT
TRBJ1-5	.	TRBV4-1	TRBD1	CASSDLTGGRDQPQHF	TGCGCCAGCAGCGACTTGACAGGGGGCAGGGATCAGCCCCAGCATTTT
TRBJ2-5	few	TRBV7-3	TRBD1	CASSPDRYQETQYF	TGTGCCAGCAGCCCGGACAGGTACCAAGAGACCCAGTACTTC
TRBJ2-1	few	TRBV7-8	TRBD2	CASSLPAAVAGGRKFF	TGTGCCAGCAGCTTACCCGCTGCGGTAGCGGGGGGGCGAAAATTCTTC
TRBJ2-1	few	TRBV7-6	TRBD2	CASSLAYGLAGRSYNEQFF	TGTGCCAGCAGCTTAGCGTATGGACTAGCGGGAAGATCCTACAATGAGCAGTTCTTC